One sample yielded the 10 T cell receptor beta chains listed below, sequenced in a study of blood T cell repertoires in COVID-19. The data were produced by immunoSEQ multiplex PCR, yet TCRdb's version contains in-frame clones alone and is incomplete. The sample lists roughly 130,000 clones, 82% occurring once. Source material: peripheral blood. Receptors originate from a woman aged 65 to 85 with acute or convalescent COVID-19.

The chain recombines TRBV25-1 with TRBJ1-4; D may be TRBD1 (6 bases). The V end lost 2 bases, the J end lost 6 bases, and 16 bases lay between the germline ends. Germline assignment: CDR1 MGHDK and CDR2 SYGVNS. The length of the CDR3 is 16 residues. The CDR3, as DNA: TGTGCCAGCAGTGAACTTGGGCAGGGGCTCGATGAAAAACTGTTTTTT. Translation: CASSELGQGLDEKLFF.

V is TRBV14 and J is TRBJ2-7; D is possibly TRBD1 (7 bases). Germline CDR1 reads SGHDN; CDR2 reads FVKESK. V was clipped by 0 bases and J by 6 bases, with 12 bases between them. CDR3 length: 14 amino acids. CDR3 region: CASSQDHRGGEQYV. In DNA, the CDR3 is TGTGCCAGCAGCCAAGACCACAGGGGAGGCGAGCAGTACGTC.

This clone turned up a few times. The V call is TRBV7-9, the J call TRBJ2-2; a possible D gene is TRBD2 (6 bases). V was trimmed by 1 base and J by 5 bases, leaving 8 bases between them. The CDR3 length is 14 residues. Per germline, CDR1 SEHNR and CDR2 FQNEAQ (reference sequence). CDR3 in DNA: TGTGCCAGCAGCTTAGGGAGGGGTACCGGGGAGCTGTTTTTT. It specifies CASSLGRGTGELFF.

The chain joins TRBV2 to TRBJ1-5; the D gene is possibly TRBD1 (6 bases). Germline lookup yields CDR1 SNHLY and CDR2 FYNNEI. The V and J ends lost 6 bases and 4 bases respectively, with 16 bases between them. CDR3 length equals 15 residues. The CDR3 is CASSRLQGRNQPQHF. CDR3 DNA sequence: TGTGCCAGCAGCCGACTACAGGGACGGAATCAGCCCCAGCATTTT.

J is TRBJ1-2 and V is TRBV11-3; D perhaps matches TRBD1 (5 bases). The ends were cut back, 1 base at V and 4 bases at J, with 13 bases in the middle. Per germline, CDR1 SGHNT and CDR2 YENEEA. The CDR3 is 15 residues long. The CDR3 spells CASSLGAGMSYGYTF. CDR3 coding DNA: TGTGCCAGCAGCTTAGGCGCAGGGATGTCCTATGGCTACACCTTC.

The V call is TRBV9, the J call TRBJ1-4, with TRBD1 as a possible D gene (6 bases). With 0 bases removed from V and 2 bases from J, the gap between germline ends came to 11 bases. CDR3 length: 16 residues. Looked up from germline, CDR1 is SGDLS and CDR2 is YYNGEE. The CDR3, as DNA: TGTGCCAGCAGCGTAGGGCAGGGGCAGACTAATGAAAAACTGTTTTTT. Residues: CASSVGQGQTNEKLFF.

The V gene is TRBV30, the J gene TRBJ2-1, with D perhaps matching TRBD1 (5 bases). Germline CDR1 and CDR2: GTSNPN and SVGIG (reference sequence). This CDR3 region has 13 residues. V was trimmed by 1 base and J by 9 bases, leaving 13 bases between them. CDR3 nucleotides: TGTGCCTGGAGTGGTCAGGGAATGGGTGAGCAGTTCTTC. Residues: CAWSGQGMGEQFF.

The rearrangement uses TRBV5-8 and TRBJ1-6; D is perhaps TRBD1 (5 bases). Germline V gives CDR1 SGHTS, CDR2 YDEGEE. V was pared by 4 bases and J by 4 bases, with 18 bases between. This CDR3 spans 17 amino acids. The CDR3 DNA reads as TGTGCCAGCAGCGTAATCTACACTCGGACATATAATTCACCCCTCCACTTT. Protein: CASSVIYTRTYNSPLHF. The full variable domain, with the rest looked up from reference TRBV5-8 and TRBJ1-6, is EAGVTQSPTHLIKTRGQQATLRCSPISGHTSVYWYQQALGLGLQFLLWYDEGEERNRGNFPPRFSGRQFPNYSSELNVNALELEDSALYLCASSVIYTRTYNSPLHFGNGTRLTVT.

The rearrangement joins TRBV18 to TRBJ2-6, with 10 positions matching TRBD1. J lost 0 bases, V lost 2 bases, and 7 bases had no gene match. The CDR3 loop spans 19 amino acids. Germline values: CDR1 KGHSH, CDR2 LQKENI. For the CDR3, the DNA is TGTGCCAGCTCACCAGGACCCGGGACAGGGGACTCTGGGGCCAACGTCCTGACTTTC. Translating gives CASSPGPGTGDSGANVLTF.

The rearrangement uses TRBV18 and TRBJ2-1; 11 bases map to TRBD2. After removal of 2 bases from V and 0 bases from J, the junction contained 9 bases not matched to a gene. This CDR3 spans 19 amino acids. Germline CDR1 reads KGHSH; CDR2 reads LQKENI. The CDR3 region is CASSPSGLAGQSSYNEQFF. The CDR3 DNA is TGTGCCAGCTCACCATCCGGACTAGCGGGCCAGAGCTCCTACAATGAGCAGTTCTTC.